Listed below are T cell receptor beta chains from one sample, sequenced in a study of molecular identifiers for immune sequencing clone quantification. TCRdb ran MiXCR on the PCR reads and lists one entry per CDR3 protein. The sample lists approximately 90,000 distinct CDR3 sequences, under 25% occurring once. The sequencing input was naive CD8+ T cells from blood, with Jurkat cell RNA spiked in. The receptors were gathered from a human donor in good health. Some libraries in this study had Jurkat cell RNA spiked in. The conserved cysteine and the conserved F or W are not part of the CDR3 here. The order of the fields is CDR3 length, V gene, CDR3 protein.

14 TRBV7-9 ASSYPLWDSNEKLF
11 TRBV4-2 ASSQEEGLEQY
11 TRBV14 ASSPHGTYEQY
11 TRBV9 ASSVGDSHEQY
14 TRBV12-3/TRBV12-4 ASSLPDRIGGNTIY
13 TRBV4-1 ASSPNWGEVYEQY
15 TRBV28 ASSSRFGADSNQPQH
10 TRBV28 ASIGRENIQY
14 TRBV20-1 SARDRRDTMNTEAF
11 TRBV27 ASSLESSYEQY
9 TRBV5-1 ASSGSYEQY
12 TRBV29-1 SVDRQGSADTQY
12 TRBV11-2 ASSPTGPYNEQF
14 TRBV21-1 ASSKYRQGGGDTQY
11 TRBV29-1 SVRTGNTDTQY
13 TRBV27 ASSSSQGPSYEQH
10 TRBV6-2/TRBV6-3 ASSETYTEAF
12 TRBV5-5 ASSPPNREDEQY
14 TRBV4-1 ASSQDPGVRANEQF
17 TRBV20-1 SARDPRGLTSWSYNEQF
10 TRBV19 ASTFPGNEQF
13 TRBV9 ASSVDGPSTDTQY
13 TRBV6-5 ASSYLSEYSYEQY
11 TRBV12-5 ASGFIQKETQY
13 TRBV5-1 ASSDRKDFSYEQY
14 TRBV19 ASSIHGGSSYNEQF
14 TRBV20-1 SARSSGTYRPYEQY
13 TRBV27 ASSGQGGSTGELF
13 TRBV4-3 ASSRTLMKSGEQY
9 TRBV29-1 SVATGDGYT
10 TRBV19 ASSITNTEAF
12 TRBV12-3/TRBV12-4 ASSRAGVPPEQF
11 TRBV29-1 SVGPGPNYGYT
13 TRBV7-2 ASSLSNRGYTEAF
12 TRBV27 ASSVLLGANVLT
10 TRBV18 ASSPGYDTQY
13 TRBV4-1 ASSRGTDSNQPQH
17 TRBV13 ASSPTGTSGGSSYNEQF
13 TRBV29-1 SVETSGQPVVGYA
12 TRBV11-3 ASSSYRENNEQF
13 TRBV18 ASSPMTSGGYEQY
14 TRBV4-1 ASSQDPSGKLTEAF
11 TRBV29-1 SVQGQGIYEQY
13 TRBV14 ASSRGRSSSYEQY
14 TRBV13 ASSLEVGRGRNGYT